A few counts support the clone carrying this T cell receptor beta chain. The target antigen is unknown. At one end the junction does not follow the germline gene, possibly because of a read error. This entry is derived from a study of Ad26.COV2.S vaccination and SARS-CoV-2 variants. Across the whole study: Ad26.COV2.S shots went into the muscle once or twice, 56 days apart.

The protocol was immunoSEQ multiplex PCR, while the TCRdb copy is restricted to in-frame clones and leaves out a portion. In the table there are roughly 380,000 clones, 70% to 90% of which are singletons. Treatment specified: over 15 received Ad26.COV2.S at low or high dose, single or two shots; about 5 received placebo; per-sample allocation not given. Repertoires come from day 63 after the first vaccine or placebo injection. Overall study results and limits: There was reportedly substantial breadth in spike-specific CD8+ and CD4+ T cell responses after vaccination.

Sequencing was performed on peripheral blood, taken in a trial of Ad26.COV2.S vaccine versus placebo. This TCR came from a person between 18 and 59 years old who received the Ad26.COV2.S COVID-19 vaccine or a placebo.

This CDR3 is CASSPSGNRGSSYEQYF. CDR3 DNA: TGTGCTAGCAGCCCTAGCGGGAACAGGGGGAGCTCCTACGAGCAGTACTTC. This chain uses TRBV7-7 with TRBJ2-7; D might be TRBD2 (9 bases). Germline CDR1 SSHAT, CDR2 FNYEAQ (reference sequence). This CDR3 is built from 17 residues. The whole variable domain, filled in from reference TRBV7-7 and TRBJ2-7, reads GAGVSQSPRYKVTKRGQDVTLRCDPISSHATLYWYQQALGQGPEFLTYFNYEAQPDKSGLPSDRFSAERPEGSISTLTIQRTEQRDSAMYRCASSPSGNRGSSYEQYFGPGTRLTVT.